Listed below are T cell receptor beta chains from one sample, sequenced in a study of blood T cell repertoires in COVID-19. TCRdb's table, derived via immunoSEQ multiplex PCR, lists solely in-frame clones and lacks some. This sample carries over 200,000 clones, around 81% of them seen once, and the ten largest clones take approximately 4.8%. Sequenced: peripheral blood. The receptors were sampled from a man aged 50-60 years with active or convalescent COVID-19. Each CDR3 is given with its conserved first and last residue. The D gene is left open where the match is weak. Not all rows give a size; the values are once, few, many and, for expanded clones, a class.

j_call: TRBJ1-2
clone_size: -
v_call: TRBV2
d_call: -
cdr3_nt: TGCGCCAGCAGGCCCCTGATCACAGGGTTCGACGGCTACACCTTC
cdr3_aa: CASRPLITGFDGYTF

j_call: TRBJ2-5
clone_size: few
v_call: TRBV5-1
d_call: TRBD1
cdr3_nt: TGCGCCAGCAGCTTGGCCGCGGCAGGGGGCGCAGGAGAGACCCAGTACTTC
cdr3_aa: CASSLAAAGGAGETQYF

j_call: TRBJ2-7
clone_size: -
v_call: TRBV6-2/TRBV6-3
d_call: TRBD1
cdr3_nt: TGTGCCAGCAGTTACCGGGACAGAAAAAGCGAGCAGTACTTC
cdr3_aa: CASSYRDRKSEQYF

j_call: TRBJ2-4
clone_size: -
v_call: TRBV6-2/TRBV6-3
d_call: TRBD2
cdr3_nt: TGTGCCAGCAGTTACTCGACCCCTAGCGGGTGGAACATTCAGTACTTC
cdr3_aa: CASSYSTPSGWNIQYF

j_call: TRBJ1-1
clone_size: -
v_call: TRBV7-6
d_call: TRBD1
cdr3_nt: TGTGCCAGCAGCTTAGCGACAGGGGTTAACACTGAAGCTTTCTTT
cdr3_aa: CASSLATGVNTEAFF

j_call: TRBJ2-2
clone_size: -
v_call: TRBV4-1
d_call: TRBD1
cdr3_nt: TGCGCCAGCAGCCCCCCGGACAGGGACACCGGGGAGCTGTTTTTT
cdr3_aa: CASSPPDRDTGELFF

j_call: TRBJ1-5
clone_size: -
v_call: TRBV30
d_call: -
cdr3_nt: TGTGCCTGGAGTGTCGGCGGGAATCAGCCCCAGCATTTT
cdr3_aa: CAWSVGGNQPQHF

j_call: TRBJ2-2
clone_size: -
v_call: TRBV15
d_call: TRBD2
cdr3_nt: TGTGCCACCAGCAGAGATTGGGGACTAACGAACACCGGGGAGCTGTTTTTT
cdr3_aa: CATSRDWGLTNTGELFF

j_call: TRBJ2-5
clone_size: -
v_call: TRBV25-1
d_call: -
cdr3_nt: TGTGCCAGCAGTGCCGGCCTGCGGGAGACCCAGTACTTC
cdr3_aa: CASSAGLRETQYF

j_call: TRBJ2-2
clone_size: -
v_call: TRBV7-7
d_call: TRBD2
cdr3_nt: TGTGCCAGCAGCCAATTAGCGGGGGGGCCCGGGGAGCTGTTTTTT
cdr3_aa: CASSQLAGGPGELFF

j_call: TRBJ1-1
clone_size: few
v_call: TRBV5-1
d_call: TRBD1
cdr3_nt: TGCGCCAGCAGCTTGGATCAGGGGGCTGGTGAAGCTTTCTTT
cdr3_aa: CASSLDQGAGEAFF

j_call: TRBJ1-1
clone_size: -
v_call: TRBV4-2
d_call: TRBD1
cdr3_nt: TGTGCCAGCAGCCAAGCCATGACAGGGGGCTTCACTGAAGCTTTCTTT
cdr3_aa: CASSQAMTGGFTEAFF

j_call: TRBJ1-2
clone_size: -
v_call: TRBV6-1
d_call: -
cdr3_nt: TGTGCCAGCAGTGAGCCTCGGCAGGTGGATGGCTACACCTTC
cdr3_aa: CASSEPRQVDGYTF

j_call: TRBJ1-5
clone_size: -
v_call: TRBV12-3/TRBV12-4
d_call: -
cdr3_nt: TGTGCCAGCAGGGCTTATAGCAATCAGCCCCAGCATTTT
cdr3_aa: CASRAYSNQPQHF

j_call: TRBJ1-2
clone_size: -
v_call: TRBV9
d_call: TRBD1
cdr3_nt: TGTGCCAGCAGCGAACAGGGGGAGAGCTATGGCTACACCTTC
cdr3_aa: CASSEQGESYGYTF

j_call: TRBJ2-1
clone_size: -
v_call: TRBV30
d_call: -
cdr3_nt: TGTGCCTGGGATTCAGCCTACAATGAGCAGTTCTTC
cdr3_aa: CAWDSAYNEQFF

j_call: TRBJ1-1
clone_size: -
v_call: TRBV28
d_call: TRBD1
cdr3_nt: TGTGCCAGCACCCTGGGACAGCCGTGGGTTGAAGCTTTCTTT
cdr3_aa: CASTLGQPWVEAFF

j_call: TRBJ1-2
clone_size: -
v_call: TRBV19
d_call: TRBD1
cdr3_nt: TGTGCCAGTAGGGCCCTTAGGACAGGGAAAAACTATGGCTACACCTTC
cdr3_aa: CASRALRTGKNYGYTF

j_call: TRBJ2-5
clone_size: -
v_call: TRBV29-1
d_call: TRBD2
cdr3_nt: TGCAGCGTTCGGGAGGCAGAGACCCAGTACTTC
cdr3_aa: CSVREAETQYF

j_call: TRBJ2-2
clone_size: once
v_call: TRBV5-4
d_call: TRBD1
cdr3_nt: TGTGCCAGCAGCGCAGGGACAGGGGCAAACACCGGGGAGCTGTTTTTT
cdr3_aa: CASSAGTGANTGELFF

j_call: TRBJ2-1
clone_size: -
v_call: TRBV4-3
d_call: -
cdr3_nt: TGCGCCAGCAGCCAAGATAAGGGGGGGGCATCCAATGAGCAGTTCTTC
cdr3_aa: CASSQDKGGASNEQFF

j_call: TRBJ2-2
clone_size: once
v_call: TRBV2
d_call: -
cdr3_nt: TGTGCCAGCAGTGTGGGGAGCCCGAACACCGGGGAGCTGTTTTTT
cdr3_aa: CASSVGSPNTGELFF

j_call: TRBJ2-7
clone_size: once
v_call: TRBV11-2
d_call: TRBD2
cdr3_nt: TGTGCCAGCAGCTTAGGAGCGGGGGGCCCCTACGAGCAATACTTC
cdr3_aa: CASSLGAGGPYEQYF

j_call: TRBJ2-3
clone_size: -
v_call: TRBV5-4
d_call: TRBD2
cdr3_nt: TGTGCCAGCAGCTTGGCGGGGGGAGACACAGATACGCAGTATTTT
cdr3_aa: CASSLAGGDTDTQYF

j_call: TRBJ1-2
clone_size: -
v_call: TRBV2
d_call: -
cdr3_nt: TGTGCCAGCAGTGAAGAGCGACGGTATGGCTACACCTTC
cdr3_aa: CASSEERRYGYTF

j_call: TRBJ1-2
clone_size: -
v_call: TRBV4-2
d_call: TRBD1
cdr3_nt: TGTGCCAGCAGCCTAAGCGGGACAGGGAAAGACTATGGCTACACCTTC
cdr3_aa: CASSLSGTGKDYGYTF

j_call: TRBJ2-5
clone_size: -
v_call: TRBV7-9
d_call: -
cdr3_nt: TGTGCCAGCAGCTTACTAGAGACCCAGTACTTC
cdr3_aa: CASSLLETQYF

j_call: TRBJ2-1
clone_size: -
v_call: TRBV5-8
d_call: -
cdr3_nt: TGTGCCAGCAGCTTTGGAGGCGGGGGCCCCTCCTACAATGAGCAGTTCTTC
cdr3_aa: CASSFGGGGPSYNEQFF

j_call: TRBJ2-7
clone_size: -
v_call: TRBV5-1
d_call: TRBD2
cdr3_nt: TGCGCCAGCAGCTTGGGCCTAGCGGGGAATTCCTACGAGCAGTACTTC
cdr3_aa: CASSLGLAGNSYEQYF

j_call: TRBJ1-1
clone_size: many
v_call: TRBV28
d_call: -
cdr3_nt: TGTGCCACCTCGGGAACTGAAGCTTTCTTT
cdr3_aa: CATSGTEAFF

j_call: TRBJ1-6
clone_size: -
v_call: TRBV3-1/TRBV3-2
d_call: -
cdr3_nt: TGTGCCAGCAGCCAAGAGCGGAATTCACCCCTCCACTTT
cdr3_aa: CASSQERNSPLHF

j_call: TRBJ1-3
clone_size: -
v_call: TRBV2
d_call: TRBD1
cdr3_nt: TGTGCCAGCAGCGGGGGGACAGGGGGCGTTGGAAACACCATATATTTT
cdr3_aa: CASSGGTGGVGNTIYF

j_call: TRBJ1-1
clone_size: -
v_call: TRBV6-1
d_call: TRBD1
cdr3_nt: TGTGCCAGCAGTGAAGCGGCGGGACAGACTGAAGCTTTCTTT
cdr3_aa: CASSEAAGQTEAFF

j_call: TRBJ1-1
clone_size: -
v_call: TRBV3-1/TRBV3-2
d_call: -
cdr3_nt: TGTGCCAGCAGCCAAGAGGTGAGCGGCAACACTGAAGCTTTCTTT
cdr3_aa: CASSQEVSGNTEAFF

j_call: TRBJ2-3
clone_size: many
v_call: TRBV4-1
d_call: TRBD1
cdr3_nt: TGCGCCAGCAGCCACCCTACGGGGACAGGGAACACAGATACGCAGTATTTT
cdr3_aa: CASSHPTGTGNTDTQYF

j_call: TRBJ2-7
clone_size: -
v_call: TRBV9
d_call: TRBD1
cdr3_nt: TGTGCCAGCAGCGGCCGGGACAGCTACGAGCAGTACTTC
cdr3_aa: CASSGRDSYEQYF

j_call: TRBJ1-1
clone_size: -
v_call: TRBV6-5
d_call: -
cdr3_nt: TGTGCCAGCAGCGTAAATACAGGGCTCACTGAAGCTTTCTTT
cdr3_aa: CASSVNTGLTEAFF

j_call: TRBJ2-3
clone_size: -
v_call: TRBV6-1
d_call: TRBD2
cdr3_nt: TGTGCCAGCAGTGAATTGGTAGCGGGGGGCACAGATACGCAGTATTTT
cdr3_aa: CASSELVAGGTDTQYF

j_call: TRBJ1-5
clone_size: -
v_call: TRBV19
d_call: TRBD1
cdr3_nt: TGTGCCAGTAGTATAGGGAAACAGGGGAATCAGCCCCAGCATTTT
cdr3_aa: CASSIGKQGNQPQHF

j_call: TRBJ2-2
clone_size: -
v_call: TRBV5-4
d_call: TRBD2
cdr3_nt: TGTGCCAGCAGCCCCGGGACTAGCGGAAACACCGGGGAGCTGTTTTTT
cdr3_aa: CASSPGTSGNTGELFF

j_call: TRBJ1-4
clone_size: -
v_call: TRBV6-6
d_call: -
cdr3_nt: TGTGCCAGCAGTTTCCGAGACAAAGAAAAACTGTTTTTT
cdr3_aa: CASSFRDKEKLFF

j_call: TRBJ1-4
clone_size: few
v_call: TRBV2
d_call: TRBD1
cdr3_nt: TGTGCCAGCAGTCTTAGACAGGGGGAGAATGAAAAACTGTTTTTT
cdr3_aa: CASSLRQGENEKLFF

j_call: TRBJ1-1
clone_size: -
v_call: TRBV2
d_call: -
cdr3_nt: TGTGCCAGCAGTATAAGGGGGACTGAAGCTTTCTTT
cdr3_aa: CASSIRGTEAFF

j_call: TRBJ2-3
clone_size: -
v_call: TRBV7-2
d_call: TRBD2
cdr3_nt: TGTGCCAGCAGCTTAAGACTAGCGGAAACAGATACGCAGTATTTT
cdr3_aa: CASSLRLAETDTQYF

j_call: TRBJ1-1
clone_size: -
v_call: TRBV3-1/TRBV3-2
d_call: -
cdr3_nt: TGTGCCAGCACGCGGGGCGTGAACACTGAAGCTTTCTTT
cdr3_aa: CASTRGVNTEAFF

j_call: TRBJ2-5
clone_size: -
v_call: TRBV25-1
d_call: TRBD1
cdr3_nt: TGTGCCAGCAGTGGGATGGGGACAGGGCGGGAGACCCAGTACTTC
cdr3_aa: CASSGMGTGRETQYF

j_call: TRBJ2-1
clone_size: -
v_call: TRBV5-1
d_call: TRBD1
cdr3_nt: TGCGCCAGCAGCTTCTTGGGAATTCCCGGGGACAGGCCCTACAATGAGCAGTTCTTC
cdr3_aa: CASSFLGIPGDRPYNEQFF

j_call: TRBJ1-1
clone_size: -
v_call: TRBV11-3
d_call: -
cdr3_nt: TGTGCCAGCAGCTTGCCGGGACAGAACACTGAAGCTTTCTTT
cdr3_aa: CASSLPGQNTEAFF

j_call: TRBJ1-1
clone_size: -
v_call: TRBV7-6
d_call: TRBD1
cdr3_nt: TGTGCCAGCAGCTCCCTAGGGCCGGGACAGTTCATGAACACTGAAGCTTTCTTT
cdr3_aa: CASSSLGPGQFMNTEAFF

j_call: TRBJ1-2
clone_size: -
v_call: TRBV5-4
d_call: TRBD1
cdr3_nt: TGTGCCAGCAGCCCAGGACAGGGCACCCACTATGGCTACACCTTC
cdr3_aa: CASSPGQGTHYGYTF

j_call: TRBJ2-5
clone_size: -
v_call: TRBV27
d_call: -
cdr3_nt: TGTGCCAGCAGTATTACAGGGGGGGGGACCCAGTACTTC
cdr3_aa: CASSITGGGTQYF